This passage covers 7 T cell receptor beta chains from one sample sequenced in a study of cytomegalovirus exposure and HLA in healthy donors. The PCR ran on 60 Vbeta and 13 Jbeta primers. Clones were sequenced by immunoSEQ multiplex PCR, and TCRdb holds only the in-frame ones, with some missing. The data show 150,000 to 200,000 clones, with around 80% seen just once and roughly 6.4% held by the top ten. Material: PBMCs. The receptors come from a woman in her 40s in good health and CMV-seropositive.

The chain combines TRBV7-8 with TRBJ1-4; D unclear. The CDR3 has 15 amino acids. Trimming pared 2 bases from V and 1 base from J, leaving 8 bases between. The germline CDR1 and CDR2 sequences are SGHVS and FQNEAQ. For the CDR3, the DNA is TGTGCCAGCAGCTTATCTGGCCTAACTAATGAAAAACTGTTTTTT. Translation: CASSLSGLTNEKLFF.

The chain's CDR3 is CASSLNSGGGGRTEAFF. The CDR3 DNA is TGTGCCAGCAGCTTAAACTCAGGGGGCGGAGGGAGGACTGAAGCTTTCTTT. The genes are TRBV7-9 and TRBJ1-1; 8 bases agree with TRBD1. There are 17 residues in the CDR3. CDR1 is SEHNR, CDR2 FQNEAQ, per germline (reference sequence). The V segment lost 2 bases and the J segment 5 bases; nucleotides outside the gene matches: 13. Variable domain in full (rest from reference TRBV7-9 and TRBJ1-1): DTGVSQNPRHKITKRGQNVTFRCDPISEHNRLYWYRQTLGQGPEFLTYFQNEAQLEKSRLLSDRFSAERPKGSFSTLEIQRTEQGDSAMYLCASSLNSGGGGRTEAFFGQGTRLTVV.

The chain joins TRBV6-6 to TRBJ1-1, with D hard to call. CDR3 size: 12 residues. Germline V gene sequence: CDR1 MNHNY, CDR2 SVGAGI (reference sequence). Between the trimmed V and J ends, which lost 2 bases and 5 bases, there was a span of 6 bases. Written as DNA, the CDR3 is TGTGCCAGCAGTTACGCGGAGACTGAAGCTTTCTTT. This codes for CASSYAETEAFF.

The CDR3 is CAISAGSRWGYTF. CDR3 in DNA: TGTGCCATCAGTGCCGGGTCACGGTGGGGCTACACCTTC. The V call is TRBV10-3, the J call TRBJ1-2; no reliable D call. V dropped 4 bases and J dropped 8 bases, with 14 bases sitting between them. CDR1 ENHRY and CDR2 SYGVKD come from the germline V gene. The CDR3 totals 13 residues.

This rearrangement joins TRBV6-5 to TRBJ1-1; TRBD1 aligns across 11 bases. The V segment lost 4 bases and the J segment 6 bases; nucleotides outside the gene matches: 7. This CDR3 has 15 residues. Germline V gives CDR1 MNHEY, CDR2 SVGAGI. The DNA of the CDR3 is TGTGCCAGCAGTTTCGGGGACAGGGGGTTCGCTGAAGCTTTCTTT. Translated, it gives CASSFGDRGFAEAFF.

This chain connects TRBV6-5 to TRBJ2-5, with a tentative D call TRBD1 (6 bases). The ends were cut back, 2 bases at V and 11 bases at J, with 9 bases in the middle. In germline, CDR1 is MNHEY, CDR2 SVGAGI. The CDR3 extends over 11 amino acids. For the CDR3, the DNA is TGTGCCAGCAGTTACGGGCAGGGGCAGTACTTC. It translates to CASSYGQGQYF.

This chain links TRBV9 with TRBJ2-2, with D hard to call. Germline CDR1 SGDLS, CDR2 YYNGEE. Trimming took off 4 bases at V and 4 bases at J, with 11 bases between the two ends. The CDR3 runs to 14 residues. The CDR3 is CASSTQTGTGELFF. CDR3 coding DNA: TGTGCCAGCAGCACCCAAACGGGCACCGGGGAGCTGTTTTTT.